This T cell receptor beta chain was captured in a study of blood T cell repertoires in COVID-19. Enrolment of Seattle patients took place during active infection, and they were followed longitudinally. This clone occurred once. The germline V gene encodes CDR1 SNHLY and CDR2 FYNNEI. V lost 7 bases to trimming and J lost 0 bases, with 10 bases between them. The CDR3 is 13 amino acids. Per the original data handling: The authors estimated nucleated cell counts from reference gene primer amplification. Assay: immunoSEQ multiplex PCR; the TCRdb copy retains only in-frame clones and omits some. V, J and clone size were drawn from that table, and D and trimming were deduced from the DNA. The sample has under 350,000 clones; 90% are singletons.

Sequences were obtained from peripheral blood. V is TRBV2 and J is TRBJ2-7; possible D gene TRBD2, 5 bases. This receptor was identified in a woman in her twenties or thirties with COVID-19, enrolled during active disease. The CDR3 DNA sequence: TGTGCCAGCATTACGGACTCCTCCTACGAGCAGTACTTC. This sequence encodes CASITDSSYEQYF.